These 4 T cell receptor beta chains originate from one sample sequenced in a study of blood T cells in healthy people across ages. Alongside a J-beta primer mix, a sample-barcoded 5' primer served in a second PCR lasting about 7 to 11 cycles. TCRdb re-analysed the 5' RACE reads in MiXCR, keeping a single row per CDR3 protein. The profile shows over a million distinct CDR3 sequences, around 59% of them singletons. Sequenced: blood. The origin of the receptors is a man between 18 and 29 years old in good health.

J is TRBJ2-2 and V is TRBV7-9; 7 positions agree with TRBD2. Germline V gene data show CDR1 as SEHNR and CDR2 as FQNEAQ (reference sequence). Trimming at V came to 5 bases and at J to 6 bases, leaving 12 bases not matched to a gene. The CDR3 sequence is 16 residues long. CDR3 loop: CASSPISGKGAGELFF. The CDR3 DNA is TGTGCCAGCAGCCCAATAAGCGGGAAGGGTGCCGGGGAGCTGTTTTTT.

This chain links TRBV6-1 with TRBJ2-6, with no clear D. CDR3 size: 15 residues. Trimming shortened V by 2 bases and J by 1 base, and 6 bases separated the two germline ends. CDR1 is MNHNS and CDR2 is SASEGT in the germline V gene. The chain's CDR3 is CASSELGSGANVLTF. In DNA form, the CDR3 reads TGTGCCAGCAGTGAATTAGGGTCTGGGGCCAACGTCCTGACTTTC.

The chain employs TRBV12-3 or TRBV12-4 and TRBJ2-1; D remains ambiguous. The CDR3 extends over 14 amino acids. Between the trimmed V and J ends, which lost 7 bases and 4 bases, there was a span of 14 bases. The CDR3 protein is CASNLGRGYNEQFF. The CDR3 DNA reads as TGTGCCAGCAACCTTGGGCGCGGATACAATGAGCAGTTCTTC.

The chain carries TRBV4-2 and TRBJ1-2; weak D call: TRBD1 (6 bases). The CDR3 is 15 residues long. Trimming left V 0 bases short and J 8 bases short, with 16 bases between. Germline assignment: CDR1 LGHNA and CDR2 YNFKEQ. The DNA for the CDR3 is TGTGCCAGCAGCCAAGATAAGACAGGCCCTTTCGGCTACACCTTC. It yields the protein CASSQDKTGPFGYTF.